The sequence of this TCR beta chain was determined in a study of T-cell reconstitution after alpha-beta-depleted transplantation in children (dated by TCRdb to 2016 to 2018). Regarding the complete study: Using TCR repertoire profiling, the study followed T-cell immune reconstitution in a quantitative way in children after TCRalphabeta/CD19-depleted allogeneic hematopoietic cell transplantation.

Library preparation was by PCR. Sequenced on an Illumina HiSeq 2500. TCR library preparation used molecular barcoding, with unique molecular identifiers applied to normalize quantification of the TCRbeta repertoire. TCRdb cleaned the public reads at Q25 with fastp, built clones with MiXCR and kept in-frame beta chains. All rows with the same CDR3 protein become a single entry with the most common DNA and genes. The sample contains about 270,000 distinct CDR3 sequences, more than 9% of them found a single time. The top ten clonotypes cover roughly a tenth of the sample. This clonotype was seen a handful of times. Its antigen is still unknown. No qualities accompany the bases; no much larger clone lies one base away. Sequences SGHNT (CDR1) and YENEEA (CDR2) are obtained from the germline V gene. V sheds 3 bases and J sheds 2 bases, leaving 12 bases between their ends. The CDR3 starts with the cysteine, ends with the phenylalanine, and has 15 residues. Kept here is only the CDR3 DNA, which spans 45 bases and is read in frame from base 1.

The sequencing here drew on PBMCs from the stem cell graft donor, taken from the stem cell graft. In this chain, TRBV11-3 is recombined with TRBJ2-3; too little of a D gene remains to name it. The clonotype was recovered from a human donor who donated a stem cell graft to a child with SCID. The CDR3 region reads CASSLSGSPTDTQYF. In nucleotide form, the sequence is TGTGCCAGCAGCTTGTCTGGTAGCCCCACAGATACGCAGTATTTT.